Below, 21 T cell receptor beta chains from the same sample are listed, as sequenced in a study of blood T cell repertoires in COVID-19. Measured with immunoSEQ multiplex PCR; TCRdb has only the in-frame clones, and not every one. Found here are roughly 70,000 clones, approximately 89% of them singletons; the top ten hold 5% to 7%. Sample: peripheral blood. The origin of the receptors is a woman aged 70 to 79 with acute or convalescent COVID-19.

The chain has TRBV28 and TRBJ1-2; 8 bases are shared with TRBD1. This CDR3 is built from 13 residues. The J segment lost 7 bases and the V segment lost 7 bases, leaving 8 bases of the junction unmatched. Germline values: CDR1 MDHEN, CDR2 SYDVKM. CDR3 coding DNA: TGTGCCAGCACGCGGACAGGGTCGTTTGGCTACACCTTC. Translated, it gives CASTRTGSFGYTF.

The chain combines TRBV3-1 (or the pseudogene TRBV3-2) with TRBJ2-1, with TRBD2 matching 9 bases. Germline values: CDR1 LGHDT, CDR2 YNNKEL (reference sequence). The CDR3 contains 16 residues. Trimming removed 1 base from V and 6 bases from J; junction bases left unmatched: 7. The CDR3 here is CASSQGGTSKGNEQFF. CDR3 nucleotide sequence: TGTGCCAGCAGCCAAGGGGGGACTAGCAAGGGCAATGAGCAGTTCTTC.

The V call is TRBV27, the J call TRBJ1-1; D unclear. CDR3 size: 13 residues. The V end was cut by 5 bases, the J end by 0 bases, with 7 bases between. Germline CDR1 and CDR2: MNHEY and SMNVEV (reference sequence). The CDR3, as DNA: TGTGCCAGCAGTCCTATCATGAACACTGAAGCTTTCTTT. Protein product: CASSPIMNTEAFF.

The gene calls are TRBV7-6 and TRBJ1-2, with 10 positions matching TRBD1. This CDR3 has 15 residues. Germline lookup yields CDR1 SGHVS and CDR2 FNYEAQ. V was clipped by 6 bases and J by 4 bases; unmatched bases: 8. In nucleotides, the CDR3 is TGTGCCAGCAGTTCCCCCGGGACAGGGGCCTATGGCTACACCTTC. Protein sequence: CASSSPGTGAYGYTF. The variable domain in full, with the rest retrieved from reference TRBV7-6 and TRBJ1-2, is GAGVSQSPRYKVTKRGQDVALRCDPISGHVSLYWYRQALGQGPEFLTYFNYEAQQDKSGLPNDRFSAERPEGSISTLTIQRTEQRDSAMYRCASSSPGTGAYGYTFGSGTRLTVV.

The rearrangement joins TRBV28 to TRBJ1-1; D may be TRBD1 (6 bases). V was pared by 3 bases and J by 1 base, with 15 bases between. This CDR3 contains 16 residues. Germline lookup yields CDR1 MDHEN and CDR2 SYDVKM. Here the CDR3 DNA reads TGTGCCAGCAGTTTCGGTACCTTCAGGGGGAACACTGAAGCTTTCTTT. It is translated as CASSFGTFRGNTEAFF.

This clone was counted once. This rearrangement joins TRBV28 to TRBJ2-6; possible D gene TRBD1, 7 bases. Trimming left V 3 bases short and J 4 bases short, with 10 bases between. The germline V gene has CDR1 MDHEN and CDR2 SYDVKM. The CDR3 is made up of 15 amino acids. CDR3 amino acids: CASSFRGAGANVLTF. CDR3 nucleotide sequence: TGTGCCAGCAGTTTCAGGGGGGCCGGGGCCAACGTCCTGACTTTC.

The chain recombines TRBV6-5 with TRBJ2-3, with 9 bases that match TRBD1. The CDR3 is 12 residues long. Germline lookup yields CDR1 MNHEY and CDR2 SVGAGI. The ends lost 10 bases at V and 4 bases at J; junction bases unmatched: 3. CDR3 region: CATRTGADTQYF. Here the CDR3 DNA reads TGTGCCACCCGGACAGGGGCAGATACGCAGTATTTT.

The J gene is TRBJ2-1, the V gene TRBV6-2 or TRBV6-3, with TRBD2 matching over 11 bases. The CDR3 runs 16 residues. CDR1 and CDR2 (germline): MNHEY, SVGEGT. After removal of 5 bases from V and 7 bases from J, the junction contained 10 bases not matched to a gene. CDR3 amino acids: CASSPLSSGRMNEQFF. The CDR3 DNA follows: TGTGCCAGCAGTCCCCTCTCTAGCGGGAGGATGAATGAGCAGTTCTTC.

The V gene is TRBV7-2, the J gene TRBJ2-1; D unresolved. V was trimmed by 5 bases and J by 3 bases, leaving 14 bases between them. CDR3 length equals 15 residues. Germline CDR1 and CDR2: SGHTA and FQGNSA. For the CDR3, the DNA is TGTGCCAGCAGCCCCCCGGAGTCGAACTACAATGAGCAGTTCTTC. This gives the protein CASSPPESNYNEQFF.

The rearrangement uses TRBV6-5 and TRBJ2-1; D is uncertain. The CDR3 length is 15 residues. Trimming pared 2 bases from V and 0 bases from J, leaving 8 bases between. Germline-derived CDR1 and CDR2 are MNHEY and SVGAGI. The CDR3 coding sequence is TGTGCCAGCAGTTACGCCTATAGCTCCTACAATGAGCAGTTCTTC. Amino acid sequence: CASSYAYSSYNEQFF.

The rearrangement uses TRBV24-1 and TRBJ2-1, with TRBD1 identical over 8 bases. There are 15 residues in the CDR3. Germline V CDR1 and CDR2: KGHDR, SFDVKD. J was trimmed by 9 bases and V by 4 bases; bases with no gene match: 10. The CDR3 DNA reads TGTGCCACCAGTGACCCAGGGGGCAAGTGGACTGAGCAGTTCTTC. Residues: CATSDPGGKWTEQFF.

This chain joins TRBV9 and TRBJ2-1; 11 bases line up with TRBD1. Germline V gene sequence: CDR1 SGDLS, CDR2 YYNGEE. This CDR3 is 17 amino acids long. Trimming cost V 4 bases and J 5 bases; bases outside gene matches: 11. Here the CDR3 reads CASSPGQGAKFNNEQFF. CDR3 bases: TGTGCCAGCAGCCCAGGACAGGGGGCGAAATTCAACAATGAGCAGTTCTTC.

CDR3 DNA sequence: TGTGCCAGCAGTCGGACAGGGACGTTCTATGGCTACACCTTC. Translation gives CASSRTGTFYGYTF. V is TRBV27 and J is TRBJ1-2, with 8 bases that match TRBD1. The CDR3 extends over 14 amino acids. Germline V gene lookup returns CDR1 MNHEY and CDR2 SMNVEV (reference sequence). V lost 5 bases to trimming and J lost 4 bases; unmatched junction nucleotides: 6.

The chain employs TRBV28 and TRBJ2-7; tentative D call: TRBD2 (6 bases). There are 12 residues in the CDR3. The germline V gene encodes CDR1 MDHEN and CDR2 SYDVKM. V dropped 11 bases and J dropped 6 bases, with 17 bases sitting between them. CDR3: CASGTRVFEQYF. The CDR3 bases are TGTGCCTCCGGGACTCGGGTGTTCGAGCAGTACTTC.

This sequence joins TRBV27 and TRBJ1-1; tentatively, D is TRBD1 (5 bases). Between the trimmed V and J ends, which lost 5 bases and 3 bases, there was a span of 19 bases. Germline V gene sequence: CDR1 MNHEY, CDR2 SMNVEV (reference sequence). The CDR3 is 16 residues long. CDR3: CASSLFFVPGDTEAFF. The DNA of the CDR3 is TGTGCCAGCAGTCTTTTCTTTGTCCCGGGGGACACTGAAGCTTTCTTT.

The chain has TRBV21-1 and TRBJ2-7; TRBD2 is taken as the D call from the table, unchecked against the DNA. TRBV21-1 constitutes a pseudogene. The CDR3 extends over 14 amino acids. The CDR3 nucleotides read TGTGCCAGCCGACTCCGCTACGGGAGGAACGAGCAGTACTTC. As protein: CASRLRYGRNEQYF.

The V gene is TRBV6-6, the J gene TRBJ2-6, with TRBD1 matching over 12 bases. Germline CDR1 and CDR2: MNHNY and SVGAGI (reference sequence). The CDR3 length is 22 residues. Unmatched junction bases numbered 17, after V lost 5 bases and J lost 0 bases. This chain's CDR3 is CASSPAGQGAFSPISGANVLTF. CDR3 in DNA: TGTGCCAGCAGTCCTGCGGGACAGGGGGCCTTCTCACCTATCTCTGGGGCCAACGTCCTGACTTTC.

The chain is built from TRBV7-2 and TRBJ1-4; D remains unclear. The CDR3 covers 14 residues. The germline V gene has CDR1 SGHTA and CDR2 FQGNSA. The V and J ends lost 0 bases and 5 bases respectively, with 7 bases between them. CDR3 loop: CASSLAGPNEKLFF. For the CDR3, the DNA is TGTGCCAGCAGCTTAGCGGGCCCCAATGAAAAACTGTTTTTT.

The genes are TRBV7-9 and TRBJ2-1; a weak D match, TRBD2 (5 bases). This CDR3 is 15 amino acids long. Per germline, CDR1 SEHNR and CDR2 FQNEAQ (reference sequence). Trimming removed 5 bases at V and 5 bases at J, with 16 bases between. The CDR3 DNA is TGTGCCAGCAGCCCCAGAGGGCAGCTTAACAATGAGCAGTTCTTC. It specifies CASSPRGQLNNEQFF.

The CDR3 loop reads CASSLRQLSSGNTIYF. As DNA, the CDR3 is TGTGCCAGCAGCCTCAGACAGTTAAGCTCTGGAAACACCATATATTTT. The chain links TRBV13 to TRBJ1-3; tentative D call: TRBD1 (5 bases). The V gene lost 5 bases and the J gene lost 0 bases, with 14 bases spanning the gap. This CDR3 has 16 residues. Per germline, CDR1 PRHDT and CDR2 FYEKMQ (reference sequence).

The V and J genes are TRBV10-3 and TRBJ1-1, with 10 bases aligning to TRBD1. After removal of 7 bases from V and 4 bases from J, the junction contained 6 bases not matched to a gene. This CDR3 is 14 amino acids long. Germline V gives CDR1 ENHRY, CDR2 SYGVKD. This CDR3 reads CAITRGQGSTEAFF. The CDR3 DNA reads as TGTGCCATCACCCGGGGACAGGGGTCCACTGAAGCTTTCTTT.